The sequence of this T cell receptor beta chain was determined in a study of T cell clonality in common variable immunodeficiency. This clone was found many times. The read halts 3 residues ahead of the CDR3 end, with the missing end drawn from the germline J gene. Trimming stripped 8 bases from V and 2 bases from J, with 12 bases between. This CDR3 spans 13 amino acids. Germline loops: CDR1 SEHNR, CDR2 FQNEAQ (reference sequence). Here immunoSEQ multiplex PCR was the method, and the copy in TCRdb shows in-frame clones only, minus some. This repertoire holds tens of thousands of clones, and none appear only once.

The receptor's source is a person aged 18 to 75 in good health. The chain is built from TRBV7-9 and TRBJ1-1; D is undetermined. Source material: peripheral blood mononuclear cells. This chain's CDR3 is CASRGQLNTEAFF. CDR3 DNA (partial): TGTGCCAGCCGAGGGCAGCTTAACACTGAA.